This TCR beta chain appears in the sequencing data of a study of Graves' ophthalmopathy and Graves' hyperthyroidism. TCR beta CDR3 regions were amplified from RNA transcripts. HTBI primers primed a first-round RT-PCR, and a second-round multiplex PCR followed. From the multiplex PCR reads, TCRdb called clonotypes with MiXCR, one entry per CDR3 protein. The sample shows roughly 600,000 distinct CDR3 sequences, less than 40% of them seen only once. Lactation, pregnancy, uncontrolled infections and other autoimmune diseases were all grounds for excluding patients. Study-wide findings and caveats: Its predictions of ophthalmopathy progression gave the model over 65% sensitivity and 72% to 85% specificity.

This clonotype was found many times. Its antigen is unidentified. The germline CDR1 and CDR2 sequences are SEHNR and FQNEAQ (reference sequence). The CDR3 totals 16 residues. After removal of 4 bases from V and 4 bases from J, the junction contained 9 bases not matched to a gene. Material for sequencing was peripheral blood or thyroid tissue (not recorded which). The chain carries TRBV7-9 and TRBJ2-1; 8 bases are shared with TRBD2. This TCR derives from an adult man with Graves' hyperthyroidism. The chain's CDR3 is CASSSGTGGPYNEQFF. For the CDR3, the DNA is TGTGCCAGCAGCTCCGGTACGGGAGGGCCGTACAATGAGCAGTTCTTC.